This T cell receptor beta chain was retrieved from a study of CD8 T cells in ankylosing spondylitis. Study-wide findings and caveats: Clones tied to disease were said to be significantly enriched in matched ankylosing spondylitis synovial fluid. Previously reported in reactive arthritis synovial fluid and blood were some of the motif variants. Disease-linked clones, CD8+, were relatively rare in peripheral blood. In ankylosing spondylitis blood, a motif of 7 to 9 highly homologous TCR beta variants appeared characteristic.

As regards this clonotype: What it binds is not known.

Libraries for TCR beta were made by quantitative 5'-RACE with molecular barcodes. TCRdb re-called the 5' RACE reads through MiXCR, storing one row per CDR3 protein. The profile shows about 210,000 distinct CDR3 sequences, 6% to 8% of them singletons. The V gene's germline CDR1 is SGHTA and CDR2 FQGNSA. The CDR3 is 15 amino acids. Trimming cost V 5 bases and J 7 bases, with 20 bases left between them. Sequencing was done on a sample of blood, either unsorted or a sorted T cell fraction (not recorded which). The receptor was derived from a male donor with ankylosing spondylitis. The chain links TRBV7-2 to TRBJ1-1, with D uncertain. DNA for the CDR3: TGTGCCAGCAGCACACTATTTACCCCCCAAAGTGAAGCTTTCTTT. Translation gives CASSTLFTPQSEAFF.